Described below is a single T cell receptor beta chain sequence and its context. What it recognizes is unknown. The sample originates from a study of beta chain features in type 1 diabetes. Background on the study: Over all samples combined, 107,917,701 sorted cells were examined. The study, taken as a whole, reports: Junctions at VDJ sites from type 1 diabetes patients had fewer insertions and more deletions. Shortening that was moderate but significant affected the TCRB CDR3s of Type 1 diabetes patients in all four CD4+ subsets.

V was cut by 5 bases and J by 1 base, with 14 bases left in between. This CDR3 region has 15 residues. Germline CDR1 reads MNHEY; CDR2 reads SMNVEV (reference sequence). As every portion of the isolated RNA was reverse transcribed, the sequencing read expressed TCRB transcripts. Some clones are missing from TCRdb's copy, which holds only in-frame ones; the method was immunoSEQ multiplex PCR. The data contain about 260,000 clones, roughly 21% of them seen just once; the ten biggest clones take up 0.025% to 0.035%. The clonotype was recovered from a woman aged 40 to 50 with type 1 diabetes. The genes are TRBV27 and TRBJ1-1; maybe TRBD1 (5 bases). Sequencing was done on a sample of naive CD4+ T cells from blood. The CDR3 coding sequence is TGTGCCAGCAGTCACCAGGGAGGGGCGAACACTGAAGCTTTCTTT. Encoded protein: CASSHQGGANTEAFF.